These 13 T cell receptor beta chains were all obtained from the same sample, sequenced in a study of human T cells and chemical hapten exposure. TCRdb recomputed calls from the RACE reads with MiXCR, one row per CDR3 protein. The repertoire includes about 68,000 distinct CDR3 sequences, roughly 9.7% of them detected once, and 4.5% to 5.5% sits in the top ten. Time point meaning: pre-sensitization, week 0. Treatment here: therapeutic diphenylcyclopropenone sensitization with weekly scalp DPC. The sample here was whole blood, taken in connection with sensitization to the hapten diphenylcyclopropenone (DPC). The receptor set was obtained from a woman aged 50 to 65 with alopecia areata. Some clones in this sample may be carry-over from other donors' samples.

This clonotype was recorded at least ten times. The chain employs TRBV10-1 and TRBJ1-4, with 8 bases aligning to TRBD1. The V gene end was trimmed by 4 bases and the J gene end by 8 bases; junction bases not matched to a gene: 12. In germline, CDR1 is WNHNN, CDR2 SYGVQD (reference sequence). The CDR3 spans 16 residues. The CDR3 bases are TGCGCCAGCAGTGGGCCAGGGGGCGCCTTGAAGGAAAAACTGTTTTTT. Its translation is CASSGPGGALKEKLFF.

V usage is TRBV15 and J usage is TRBJ2-5; D is unresolved. This CDR3 region has 15 residues. Germline V gene sequence: CDR1 LNHNV, CDR2 YYDKDF (reference sequence). Between the trimmed V and J ends, which lost 0 bases and 1 base, there was a span of 9 bases. This CDR3 is CATSRDRSSQETQYF. The CDR3 region has the DNA TGTGCCACCAGCAGAGATCGAAGTTCCCAAGAGACCCAGTACTTC.

This clonotype has just a few counts. V and J are TRBV12-5 and TRBJ2-7, with TRBD2 as a possible D gene (5 bases). The V gene lost 3 bases and the J gene lost 3 bases, with 9 bases spanning the gap. This CDR3 comprises 13 residues. From germline, CDR1 is LGHNT and CDR2 FRNRAP. DNA for the CDR3: TGTGCTAGTGGTTTCGGGGAGAGCTACGAGCAGTACTTC. Protein product: CASGFGESYEQYF.

This clonotype was seen many times. DNA for the CDR3: TGCAGCGCTACAGAAGATGCCCCGTATGGCTACACCTTC. Amino acid sequence: CSATEDAPYGYTF. The chain recombines TRBV29-1 with TRBJ1-2; D is undetermined. The CDR3 length is 13 residues. CDR1 and CDR2 (germline): SQVTM, ANQGSEA. Trimming shortened V by 7 bases and J by 5 bases, and 17 bases separated the two germline ends.

The chain recombines TRBV6-6 with TRBJ2-3; 8 nucleotides agree with TRBD1. The CDR3 runs to 19 residues. Germline V gene lookup returns CDR1 MNHNY and CDR2 SVGAGI (reference sequence). The J segment lost 0 bases and the V segment lost 4 bases, leaving 15 bases of the junction unmatched. The CDR3 protein is CASSLRQGSFFYSTDTQYF. In DNA, the CDR3 is TGTGCCAGCAGTTTACGACAGGGGTCTTTCTTCTATAGCACAGATACGCAGTATTTT.

This clonotype was counted between two and nine times. The chain is built from TRBV29-1 and TRBJ2-7; D remains ambiguous. The CDR3 consists of 13 residues. V dropped 5 bases and J dropped 0 bases, with 11 bases sitting between them. From germline, CDR1 is SQVTM and CDR2 ANQGSEA. CDR3 residues: CSVLWVSSYEQYF. The CDR3 DNA follows: TGCAGCGTTCTATGGGTGAGCTCCTACGAGCAGTACTTC.

This sequence joins TRBV6-1 and TRBJ2-3; maybe TRBD2 (7 bases). V was trimmed by 6 bases and J by 11 bases, leaving 24 bases between them. The CDR3 is 15 amino acids. Per germline, CDR1 MNHNS and CDR2 SASEGT. CDR3 DNA sequence: TGTGCCAGCAGCGAATACAGGGTCGGGGGGCTAGGGCAGTATTTT. Translating it yields CASSEYRVGGLGQYF.

The chain employs TRBV25-1 and TRBJ2-7; perhaps D is TRBD1 or TRBD2 (5 bases each). The length of the CDR3 is 22 residues. Germline-derived CDR1 and CDR2 are MGHDK and SYGVNS. The V gene lost 1 base and the J gene lost 0 bases, with 31 bases spanning the gap. The DNA for the CDR3 is TGTGCCAGCAGTGAATGTCGGCAGAGGGCCCAGGGCCCATGGAGGATCTCCTACGAGCAGTACTTC. Its protein is CASSECRQRAQGPWRISYEQYF.

This chain connects TRBV18 to TRBJ2-7; D is possibly TRBD1 or TRBD2 (5 bases each). CDR1 KGHSH and CDR2 LQKENI come from the germline V gene. Trimming stripped 0 bases from V and 5 bases from J, with 17 bases between. The CDR3 contains 16 residues. In DNA form, the CDR3 reads TGTGCCAGCTCACCACCGGCAGGGACCACTGCCAACGAGCAGTACTTC. This sequence encodes CASSPPAGTTANEQYF.

This clonotype was counted at least ten times. This sequence joins TRBV6-2 or TRBV6-3 and TRBJ2-3; no definite D call. The CDR3 runs 11 residues. V was shortened by 0 bases and J by 8 bases, with 3 bases between the two germline ends. Germline-derived CDR1 and CDR2 are MNHEY and SVGEGT. CDR3 amino acids: CASSYSTTQYF. The CDR3 region has the DNA TGTGCCAGCAGTTACTCGACTACGCAGTATTTT.

This clonotype was picked up a small number of times. The chain joins TRBV29-1 to TRBJ1-1; no clear D. Between the trimmed V and J ends, which lost 4 bases and 2 bases, there was a span of 11 bases. Germline CDR1 is SQVTM and CDR2 is ANQGSEA. This CDR3 is 13 amino acids long. The chain's CDR3 is CSVGSGKNTEAFF. The CDR3 DNA reads TGCAGCGTTGGTTCAGGAAAAAACACTGAAGCTTTCTTT.

This clonotype has ten or more counts. This chain joins TRBV18 and TRBJ2-1; 7 bases map to TRBD1. Losses at the gene ends were 3 bases for V and 5 bases for J; bases not matched to a gene: 4. Germline CDR1 reads KGHSH; CDR2 reads LQKENI. The CDR3 is made up of 14 amino acids. The DNA of the CDR3 is TGTGCCAGCTCACCCATCCAGGGGGACAATGAGCAGTTCTTC. Amino acids: CASSPIQGDNEQFF.

This clonotype has a handful of counts. The chain combines TRBV11-2 with TRBJ1-1; D might be TRBD1 (5 bases). This CDR3 has 14 residues. The V and J ends lost 4 bases and 1 base respectively, with 10 bases between them. Germline lookup yields CDR1 SGHAT and CDR2 FQNNGV. The CDR3 DNA is TGTGCCAGCAGCTCACGAGACAGGAACACTGAAGCTTTCTTT. Its translation: CASSSRDRNTEAFF.